This TCR beta chain was found in a study of shared clonotypes between healthy human individuals. This CDR3 has 11 amino acids. V gave up 0 bases and J gave up 13 bases, with 8 bases separating them. CDR1 SGHRS and CDR2 YFSETQ come from the germline V gene. Turning to this clone: Its antigen is not known. The same CDR3 can be traced to other DNA sequences in this sample.

Some clones are missing from TCRdb's copy, which holds only in-frame ones; the method was immunoSEQ multiplex PCR. The table includes approximately 1,000,000 clones, around 77% detected once. General observations from the study: Clonotype sharing across several donors was observed for around 5.1% of naive CD4 clonotypes.

Source material: memory CD4+ T cells from PBMCs. Stated subset: CD45RA-negative fraction. This receptor was identified in a man in his late teens or twenties in good health. Some clones in this sample may be carry-over from other donors' samples. The chain employs TRBV5-1 and TRBJ2-1; possibly TRBD1 for D (5 bases). The CDR3 here is CASSLEGEQFF. In nucleotides, the CDR3 is TGCGCCAGCAGCTTGGAAGGGGAACAGTTCTTC.